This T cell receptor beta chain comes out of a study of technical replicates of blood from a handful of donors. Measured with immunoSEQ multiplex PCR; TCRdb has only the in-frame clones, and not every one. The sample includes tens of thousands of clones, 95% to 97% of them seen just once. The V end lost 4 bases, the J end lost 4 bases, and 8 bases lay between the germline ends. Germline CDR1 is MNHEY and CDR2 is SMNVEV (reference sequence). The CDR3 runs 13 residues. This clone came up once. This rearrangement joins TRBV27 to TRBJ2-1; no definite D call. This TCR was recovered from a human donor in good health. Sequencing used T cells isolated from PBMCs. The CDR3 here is CASSSAVYNEQFF. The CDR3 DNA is TGTGCCAGCAGTTCCGCGGTATACAATGAGCAGTTCTTC.